This T cell receptor beta chain comes out of a study of T cells after yellow fever vaccination. In the study overall: When fractions had low cell numbers, they were prepared with SMART-Seq v4 Ultra Low Input. Notes on the study in general: A large majority of primary-vaccination clones showed up again after the booster (just under 97% CD4, around 90% CD8). Researchers noted that a small share of clonotypes showed up in both CD4 and CD8 compartments.

Germline loops: CDR1 SGHRS, CDR2 YFSETQ. The CDR3 is made up of 16 amino acids. The V end was cut by 4 bases, the J end by 0 bases, with 14 bases between. For this clonotype: Antigen specificity is unknown.

Generation of TCR cDNA used 5'RACE template switching (which added a universal primer site and UMIs). MiXCR, applied by TCRdb to the 5' RACE reads, yields one record per CDR3 protein. The sample records 200,000 to 300,000 distinct CDR3 sequences, around 13% being singletons. The clonotype was recovered from a man aged 30 to 39 who received the YFV17D yellow fever vaccine. The sequenced sample was CD4+ T cells sorted from PBMCs, obtained 45 days after the yellow fever booster vaccination. The chain couples TRBV5-1 to TRBJ2-1; tentative D call: TRBD2 (6 bases). CDR3 sequence reads: CASSPDKGGSYNEQFF. CDR3 DNA sequence: TGCGCCAGCAGCCCCGACAAGGGAGGCTCCTACAATGAGCAGTTCTTC.